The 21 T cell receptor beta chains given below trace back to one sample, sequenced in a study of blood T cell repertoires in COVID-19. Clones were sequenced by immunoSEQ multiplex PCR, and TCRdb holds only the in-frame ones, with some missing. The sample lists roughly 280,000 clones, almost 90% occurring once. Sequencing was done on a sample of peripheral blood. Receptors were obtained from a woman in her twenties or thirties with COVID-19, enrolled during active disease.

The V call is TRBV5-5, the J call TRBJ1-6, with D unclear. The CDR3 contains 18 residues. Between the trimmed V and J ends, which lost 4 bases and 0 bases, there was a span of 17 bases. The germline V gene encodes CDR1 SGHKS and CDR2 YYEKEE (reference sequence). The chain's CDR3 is CASSPVVLESSYNSPLHF. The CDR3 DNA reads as TGTGCCAGCAGCCCCGTGGTCCTTGAGAGCTCCTATAATTCACCCCTCCACTTT. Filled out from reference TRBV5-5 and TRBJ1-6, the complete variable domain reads DAGVTQSPTHLIKTRGQQVTLRCSPISGHKSVSWYQQVLGQGPQFIFQYYEKEERGRGNFPDRFSARQFPNYSSELNVNALLLGDSALYLCASSPVVLESSYNSPLHFGNGTRLTVT.

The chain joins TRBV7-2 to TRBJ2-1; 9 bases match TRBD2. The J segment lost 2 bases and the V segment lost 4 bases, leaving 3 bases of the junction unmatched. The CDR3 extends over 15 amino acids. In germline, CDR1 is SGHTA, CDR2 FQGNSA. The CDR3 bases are TGTGCCAGCAGCTATAGCGGGAGCCCCTACAATGAGCAGTTCTTC. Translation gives CASSYSGSPYNEQFF.

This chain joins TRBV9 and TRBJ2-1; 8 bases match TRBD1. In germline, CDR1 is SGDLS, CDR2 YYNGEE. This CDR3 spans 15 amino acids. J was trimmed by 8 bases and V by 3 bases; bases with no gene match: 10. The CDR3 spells CASSAPPTGEDEQFF. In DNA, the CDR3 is TGTGCCAGCAGCGCGCCCCCGACAGGGGAGGATGAGCAGTTCTTC. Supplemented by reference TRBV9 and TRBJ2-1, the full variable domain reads DSGVTQTPKHLITATGQRVTLRCSPRSGDLSVYWYQQSLDQGLQFLIQYYNGEERAKGNILERFSAQQFPDLHSELNLSSLELGDSALYFCASSAPPTGEDEQFFGPGTRLTVL.

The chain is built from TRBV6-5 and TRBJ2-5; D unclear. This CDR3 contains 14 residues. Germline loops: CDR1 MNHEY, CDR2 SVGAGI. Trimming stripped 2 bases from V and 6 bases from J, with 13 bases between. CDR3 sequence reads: CASSYEAEEQTQYF. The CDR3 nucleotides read TGTGCCAGCAGTTACGAGGCCGAGGAGCAGACCCAGTACTTC.

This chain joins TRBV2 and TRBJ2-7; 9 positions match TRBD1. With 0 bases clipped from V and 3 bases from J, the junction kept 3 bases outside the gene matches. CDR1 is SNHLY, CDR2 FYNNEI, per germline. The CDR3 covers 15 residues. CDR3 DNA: TGTGCCAGCAGTGAAGCTGGGACAGGGATCTACGAGCAGTACTTC. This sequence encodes CASSEAGTGIYEQYF.

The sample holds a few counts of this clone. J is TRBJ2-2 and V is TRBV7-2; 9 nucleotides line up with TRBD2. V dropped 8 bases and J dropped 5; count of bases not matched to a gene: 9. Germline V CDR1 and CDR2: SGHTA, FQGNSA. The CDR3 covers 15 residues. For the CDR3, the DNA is TGTGCCAGCGGACCGGGACTAGCTGGAACCGGGGAGCTGTTTTTT. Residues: CASGPGLAGTGELFF.

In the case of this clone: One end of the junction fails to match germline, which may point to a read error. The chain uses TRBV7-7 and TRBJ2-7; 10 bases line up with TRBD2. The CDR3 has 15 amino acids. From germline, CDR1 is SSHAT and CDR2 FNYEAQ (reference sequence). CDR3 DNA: TGTGCTAGCAGCTTAGGGCTAGCGGGAGTTAACGAGCAGTACTTC. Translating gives CASSLGLAGVNEQYF.

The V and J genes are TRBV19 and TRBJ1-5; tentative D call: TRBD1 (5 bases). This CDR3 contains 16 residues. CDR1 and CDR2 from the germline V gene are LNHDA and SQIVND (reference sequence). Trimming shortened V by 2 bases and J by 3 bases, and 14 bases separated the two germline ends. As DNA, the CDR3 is TGTGCCAGTAGTATAAGGGGTAGGGGCTACAATCAGCCCCAGCATTTT. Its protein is CASSIRGRGYNQPQHF.

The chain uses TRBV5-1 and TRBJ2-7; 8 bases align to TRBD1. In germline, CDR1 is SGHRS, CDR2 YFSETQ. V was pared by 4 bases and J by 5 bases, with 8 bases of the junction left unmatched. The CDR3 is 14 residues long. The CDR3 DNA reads TGCGCCAGCAGCACCGGGACAGGTCTACACGAGCAGTACTTC. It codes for CASSTGTGLHEQYF.

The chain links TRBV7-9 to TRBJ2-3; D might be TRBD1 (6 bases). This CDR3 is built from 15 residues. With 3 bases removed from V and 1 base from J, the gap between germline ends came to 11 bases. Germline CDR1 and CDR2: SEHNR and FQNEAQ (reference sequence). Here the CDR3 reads CASSFAAGGTDTQYF. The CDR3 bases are TGTGCCAGCAGCTTTGCCGCAGGGGGCACAGATACGCAGTATTTT.

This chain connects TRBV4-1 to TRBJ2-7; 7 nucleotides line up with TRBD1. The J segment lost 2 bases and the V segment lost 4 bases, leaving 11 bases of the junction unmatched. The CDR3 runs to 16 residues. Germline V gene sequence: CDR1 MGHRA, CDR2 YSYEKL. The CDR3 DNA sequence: TGCGCCAGCAGCCTAAGGGGGCAGGGGGTGGCCTACGAGCAGTACTTC. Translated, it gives CASSLRGQGVAYEQYF.

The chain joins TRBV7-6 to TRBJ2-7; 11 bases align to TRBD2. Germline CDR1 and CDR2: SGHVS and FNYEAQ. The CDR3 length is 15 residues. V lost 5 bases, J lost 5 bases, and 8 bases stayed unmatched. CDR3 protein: CASSLTSGSGHEQYF. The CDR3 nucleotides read TGTGCCAGCAGCCTAACTAGCGGGAGCGGGCACGAGCAGTACTTC. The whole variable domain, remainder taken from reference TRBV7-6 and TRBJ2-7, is GAGVSQSPRYKVTKRGQDVALRCDPISGHVSLYWYRQALGQGPEFLTYFNYEAQQDKSGLPNDRFSAERPEGSISTLTIQRTEQRDSAMYRCASSLTSGSGHEQYFGPGTRLTVT.

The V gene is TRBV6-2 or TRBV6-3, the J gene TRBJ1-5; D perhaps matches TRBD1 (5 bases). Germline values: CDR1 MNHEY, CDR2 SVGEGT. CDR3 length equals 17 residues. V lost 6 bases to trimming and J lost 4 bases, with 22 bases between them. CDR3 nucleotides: TGTGCCAGCAGCTTCACCCTTGGGGGTGGAGGGAATCAGCCCCAGCATTTT. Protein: CASSFTLGGGGNQPQHF.

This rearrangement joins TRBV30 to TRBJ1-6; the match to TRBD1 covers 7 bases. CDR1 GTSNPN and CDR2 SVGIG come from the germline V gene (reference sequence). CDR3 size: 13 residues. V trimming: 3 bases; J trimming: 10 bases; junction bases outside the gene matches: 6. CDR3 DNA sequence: TGTGCCTGGAGGGAGACAGGGCGCTCACCCCTCCACTTT. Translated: CAWRETGRSPLHF.

CDR3 DNA sequence: TGCGCCAGCAGCCCCCTCGGGGGGGTTCGTCAGCCCCAGCATTTT. It specifies CASSPLGGVRQPQHF. The chain couples TRBV4-1 to TRBJ1-5; D is perhaps TRBD1 (5 bases). The V end was cut by 4 bases, the J end by 6 bases, with 16 bases between. The CDR3 runs to 15 residues. The germline gives CDR1 MGHRA, CDR2 YSYEKL.

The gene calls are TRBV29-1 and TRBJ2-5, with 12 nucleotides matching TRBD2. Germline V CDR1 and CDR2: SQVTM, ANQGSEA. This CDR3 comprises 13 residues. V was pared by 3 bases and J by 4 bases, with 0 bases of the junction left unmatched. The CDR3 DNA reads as TGCAGCGTTGAGGGACTAGCGGGAGAGACCCAGTACTTC. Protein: CSVEGLAGETQYF.

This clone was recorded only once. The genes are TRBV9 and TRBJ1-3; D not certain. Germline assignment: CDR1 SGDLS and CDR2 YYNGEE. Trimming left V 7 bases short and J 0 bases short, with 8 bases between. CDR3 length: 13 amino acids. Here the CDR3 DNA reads TGTGCCAGCCGGGAAAGCTCTGGAAACACCATATATTTT. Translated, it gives CASRESSGNTIYF. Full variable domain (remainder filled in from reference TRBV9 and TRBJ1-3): DSGVTQTPKHLITATGQRVTLRCSPRSGDLSVYWYQQSLDQGLQFLIQYYNGEERAKGNILERFSAQQFPDLHSELNLSSLELGDSALYFCASRESSGNTIYFGEGSWLTVV.

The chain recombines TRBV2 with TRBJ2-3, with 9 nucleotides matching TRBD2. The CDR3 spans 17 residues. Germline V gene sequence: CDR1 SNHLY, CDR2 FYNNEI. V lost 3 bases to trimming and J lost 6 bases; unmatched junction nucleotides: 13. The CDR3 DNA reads TGTGCCAGCAGTGACCTCTCCGGGACTAGCTCCCGGGATACGCAGTATTTT. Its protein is CASSDLSGTSSRDTQYF. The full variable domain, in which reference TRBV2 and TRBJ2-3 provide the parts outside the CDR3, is EPEVTQTPSHQVTQMGQEVILRCVPISNHLYFYWYRQILGQKVEFLVSFYNNEISEKSEIFDDQFSVERPDGSNFTLKIRSTKLEDSAMYFCASSDLSGTSSRDTQYFGPGTRLTVL.

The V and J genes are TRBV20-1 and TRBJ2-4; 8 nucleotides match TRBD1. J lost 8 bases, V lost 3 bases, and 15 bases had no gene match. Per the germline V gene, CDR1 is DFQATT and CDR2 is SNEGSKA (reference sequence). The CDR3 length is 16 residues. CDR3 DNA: TGCAGTGCTAGTCCAGGGGGCGAAGATAGGAAGGACATTCAGTACTTC. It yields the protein CSASPGGEDRKDIQYF.

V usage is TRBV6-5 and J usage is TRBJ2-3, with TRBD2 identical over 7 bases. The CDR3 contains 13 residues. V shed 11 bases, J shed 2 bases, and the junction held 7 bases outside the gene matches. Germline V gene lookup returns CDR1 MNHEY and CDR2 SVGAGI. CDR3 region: CAGQGGDTDTQYF. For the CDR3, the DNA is TGTGCCGGCCAGGGAGGGGACACAGATACGCAGTATTTT.

Here the CDR3 DNA reads TGTGCCAGCAGCTCCAGGGAAACCTACGAGCAGTACTTC. Its protein product is CASSSRETYEQYF. The J gene is TRBJ2-7, the V gene TRBV5-6, with a possible D match to TRBD1 (5 bases). The length of the CDR3 is 13 residues. Germline V CDR1 and CDR2: SGHDT, YYEEEE. V was trimmed by 3 bases and J by 2 bases, leaving 9 bases between them. The entire variable domain, with the rest obtained from reference TRBV5-6 and TRBJ2-7, is as follows: DAGVTQSPTHLIKTRGQQVTLRCSPKSGHDTVSWYQQALGQGPQFIFQYYEEEERQRGNFPDRFSGHQFPNYSSELNVNALLLGDSALYLCASSSRETYEQYFGPGTRLTVT.